Below are 9 T cell receptor beta chains sequenced from a single sample in a study of T cell repertoires in cytomegalovirus infection. MiXCR, applied by TCRdb to the reads, yields one record per CDR3 protein. The sample shows around 450,000 distinct CDR3 sequences, over 9% of them seen only once. The sample consisted of PBMCs. Receptors originate from a human donor in good health (CMV status not recorded). Some clones in this sample may be carry-over from other donors' samples.

This clonotype was recorded at least ten times. The V call is TRBV5-4, the J call TRBJ2-6, with 11 bases fitting TRBD2. CDR1 and CDR2 from the germline V gene are SGHNT and YYREEE (reference sequence). CDR3 length: 17 amino acids. J gave up 1 base and V 3 bases, and 3 bases lay outside the gene matches. The CDR3 DNA reads TGTGCCAGCAGCTCCGGGACTAGCGGTTCTGGGGCCAACGTCCTGACTTTC. Protein: CASSSGTSGSGANVLTF.

This clonotype has a count of ten or more. This rearrangement joins TRBV20-1 to TRBJ1-5, with 7 bases that match TRBD1. This CDR3 region has 14 residues. Germline CDR1 and CDR2: DFQATT and SNEGSKA (reference sequence). J gave up 3 bases and V 3 bases, and 5 bases lay outside the gene matches. CDR3 residues: CSASGQGVNQPQHF. CDR3 nucleotide sequence: TGCAGTGCTAGTGGCCAGGGGGTCAATCAGCCCCAGCATTTT.

A few counts support this clonotype. This chain joins TRBV28 and TRBJ1-5, with D perhaps TRBD1 (6 bases). The CDR3 length is 15 residues. Germline V CDR1 and CDR2: MDHEN, SYDVKM. V dropped 4 bases and J dropped 7 bases, with 17 bases sitting between them. CDR3 protein: CASSSALGGRQPQHF. CDR3 nucleotide sequence: TGTGCCAGCAGTTCAGCTCTGGGGGGCAGACAGCCCCAGCATTTT.

The chain has TRBV20-1 and TRBJ2-1; possible D gene TRBD1, 6 bases. Per the germline V gene, CDR1 is DFQATT and CDR2 is SNEGSKA (reference sequence). This CDR3 region has 14 residues. V was trimmed by 7 bases and J by 4 bases, leaving 17 bases between them. CDR3 region: CSVRVAGVYNEQFF. The CDR3 nucleotides are TGCAGTGTTCGAGTGGCAGGGGTATACAATGAGCAGTTCTTC.

The sample holds many counts of this clonotype. The rearrangement links TRBV20-1 to TRBJ1-4, with 7 bases that match TRBD1. The CDR3 consists of 14 residues. Germline trimming cut 1 base from V and 4 bases from J; bases unmatched to any gene: 3. From germline, CDR1 is DFQATT and CDR2 SNEGSKA (reference sequence). Here the CDR3 reads CSARGGQFNEKLFF. CDR3 sequence (DNA): TGCAGTGCTAGAGGGGGACAGTTTAATGAAAAACTGTTTTTT.

This clonotype turned up a few times. The chain couples TRBV23-1 to TRBJ1-1; D may be TRBD1 (5 bases). TRBV23-1 is labeled an ORF, and its function is uncertain. V lost 0 bases to trimming and J lost 1 base, with 21 bases between them. CDR3 length: 19 amino acids. CDR3 region: CASSQSHDSSMAPNTEAFF. The CDR3 DNA follows: TGCGCCAGCAGTCAATCACACGACAGTTCTATGGCTCCGAACACTGAAGCTTTCTTT.

This clonotype occurred a few times. The V and J genes are TRBV6-2 or TRBV6-3 and TRBJ1-3; tentative D call: TRBD1 (5 bases). Germline V lookup: CDR1 MNHEY, CDR2 SVGEGT. This CDR3 has 16 residues. Trimming took off 0 bases at V and 7 bases at J, with 16 bases between the two ends. In nucleotides, the CDR3 is TGTGCCAGCAGTTACTCTCCAGGGAGATCGGTGAACACCATATATTTT. This gives the protein CASSYSPGRSVNTIYF.

There are many counts of this clonotype. The chain combines TRBV28 with TRBJ2-1; 10 nucleotides align to TRBD2. The germline gives CDR1 MDHEN, CDR2 SYDVKM. The CDR3 consists of 18 residues. V dropped 4 bases and J dropped 12; count of bases not matched to a gene: 21. The CDR3 is CASSSPYTLAGDRSGQFF. DNA of the CDR3: TGTGCCAGCAGTTCCCCTTATACCCTAGCGGGAGACCGATCGGGGCAGTTCTTC.

The chain has TRBV29-1 and TRBJ2-1, with D maybe TRBD2 (5 bases). Germline loops: CDR1 SQVTM, CDR2 ANQGSEA. The CDR3 extends over 12 amino acids. Deletions cut 2 bases from V and 8 bases from J, with 10 bases between. The CDR3 protein is CSVEPSMDEQFF. The CDR3 coding sequence is TGCAGCGTTGAACCTAGCATGGATGAGCAGTTCTTC.